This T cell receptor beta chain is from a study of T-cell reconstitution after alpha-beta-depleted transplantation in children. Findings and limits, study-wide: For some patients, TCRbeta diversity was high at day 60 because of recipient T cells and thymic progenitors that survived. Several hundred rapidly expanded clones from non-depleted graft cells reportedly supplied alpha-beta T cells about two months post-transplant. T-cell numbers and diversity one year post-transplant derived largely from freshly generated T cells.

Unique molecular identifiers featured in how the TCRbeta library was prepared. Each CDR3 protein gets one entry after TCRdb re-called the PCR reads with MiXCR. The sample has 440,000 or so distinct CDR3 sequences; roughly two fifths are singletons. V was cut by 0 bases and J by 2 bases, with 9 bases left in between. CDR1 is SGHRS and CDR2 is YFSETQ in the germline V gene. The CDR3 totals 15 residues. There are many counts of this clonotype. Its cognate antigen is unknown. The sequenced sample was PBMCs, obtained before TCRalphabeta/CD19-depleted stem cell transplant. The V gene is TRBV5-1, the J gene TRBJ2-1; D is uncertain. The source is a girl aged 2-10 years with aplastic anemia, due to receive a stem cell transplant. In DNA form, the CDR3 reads TGCGCCAGCAGCTTGGCTGCAGGAGCCTACAATGAGCAGTTCTTC. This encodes CASSLAAGAYNEQFF. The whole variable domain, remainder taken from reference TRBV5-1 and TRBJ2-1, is KAGVTQTPRYLIKTRGQQVTLSCSPISGHRSVSWYQQTPGQGLQFLFEYFSETQRNKGNFPGRFSGRQFSNSRSEMNVSTLELGDSALYLCASSLAAGAYNEQFFGPGTRLTVL.